Included here is one T cell receptor (beta chain) sequence, with context. TCRdb keeps only in-frame clones here, not all; method: immunoSEQ multiplex PCR. The table records some 220,000 clones, approximately 90% of them present only once. Germline V gene data show CDR1 as SGHTA and CDR2 as FQGNSA. Unmatched junction bases numbered 5, after V lost 1 base and J lost 6 bases. The CDR3 extends over 17 amino acids. The sample belongs to a study of blood T cell repertoires in COVID-19. Study-level background: COVID-19 samples collected from the United States, Italy and Spain covered acute and convalescent phases. Sources were T cells, B-cell-depleted T cells, or PBMCs; the material itself was cDNA or gDNA.

The sequencing input was peripheral blood. The TCR sequence derives from a woman aged 18-29 years who had recovered from COVID-19. The V gene is TRBV7-2, the J gene TRBJ2-1; 14 bases are shared with TRBD2. CDR3 nucleotide sequence: TGTGCCAGCAGCTTAGGGACTAGCGGGAGGCGGCTCAATGAGCAGTTCTTC. Its protein product is CASSLGTSGRRLNEQFF.